These 29 T cell receptor beta chains came from one sample sequenced in a study of cytomegalovirus exposure and HLA in healthy donors. PCR used 60 Vbeta primers and 13 Jbeta primers. Clones were sequenced by immunoSEQ multiplex PCR, and TCRdb holds only the in-frame ones, with some missing. The data show some 55,000 clones, just under 85% seen once. Material for sequencing was PBMCs. These receptors originate from a man aged 35-49 years in good health and CMV-seronegative.

This clone was counted a single time. The chain employs TRBV7-9 and TRBJ1-2; 10 bases are shared with TRBD1. This CDR3 contains 11 residues. The V gene's germline CDR1 is SEHNR and CDR2 FQNEAQ (reference sequence). Losses at the gene ends were 8 bases for V and 6 bases for J; bases not matched to a gene: 0. Written as DNA, the CDR3 is TGTGCCAGCGGACAGGGGGATGGCTACACCTTC. This translates into CASGQGDGYTF.

This sequence joins TRBV10-3 and TRBJ2-4; 8 positions match TRBD1. V lost 7 bases, J lost 9 bases, and 8 bases stayed unmatched. CDR3 length: 13 residues. Germline V gene data show CDR1 as ENHRY and CDR2 as SYGVKD. This CDR3 reads CAINQGQESIQYF. In DNA, the CDR3 is TGTGCCATCAATCAGGGACAGGAGTCCATTCAGTACTTC.

The chain is built from TRBV29-1 and TRBJ1-3; TRBD1 matches at 10 bases. Trimming at V came to 6 bases and at J to 1 base, leaving 9 bases not matched to a gene. Germline values: CDR1 SQVTM, CDR2 ANQGSEA. The CDR3 runs 16 residues. The CDR3 DNA reads TGCAGCGTCCACTCCGGACAGGGGGTATCTGGAAACACCATATATTTT. This sequence encodes CSVHSGQGVSGNTIYF.

The gene calls are TRBV7-3 and TRBJ1-5, with 7 bases lining up with TRBD1. Trimming removed 5 bases from V and 5 bases from J; junction bases left unmatched: 3. The V gene's germline CDR1 is SGHTA and CDR2 FQGTGA. This CDR3 has 13 residues. The CDR3 is CASSPQGDQPQHF. The DNA of the CDR3 is TGTGCCAGCAGCCCTCAGGGGGATCAGCCCCAGCATTTT.

The rearrangement uses TRBV19 and TRBJ1-5, with TRBD1 identical over 8 bases. Germline CDR1 and CDR2: LNHDA and SQIVND (reference sequence). The CDR3 runs 17 residues. V shed 3 bases, J shed 0 bases, and the junction held 7 bases outside the gene matches. The chain's CDR3 is CASSILTGGFSNQPQHF. As DNA, the CDR3 is TGTGCCAGTAGTATCCTTACAGGGGGTTTTAGCAATCAGCCCCAGCATTTT.

The J gene is TRBJ2-5, the V gene TRBV11-2; D is undetermined. With 0 bases removed from V and 7 bases from J, the gap between germline ends came to 12 bases. CDR1 and CDR2 from the germline V gene are SGHAT and FQNNGV. The CDR3 totals 14 residues. CDR3 residues: CASSLDAASRTQYF. CDR3 DNA: TGTGCCAGCAGCTTAGATGCGGCTTCCAGGACCCAGTACTTC.

The rearrangement joins TRBV5-1 to TRBJ1-4; perhaps TRBD1 as D (6 bases). Trimming stripped 1 base from V and 7 bases from J, with 14 bases between. The CDR3 is 15 residues long. Per germline, CDR1 SGHRS and CDR2 YFSETQ. As DNA, the CDR3 is TGCGCCAGCAGCTTGAACGGGACAAACCGTGAAAAACTGTTTTTT. Translation gives CASSLNGTNREKLFF.

The V and J genes are TRBV4-2 and TRBJ1-2, with 7 bases lining up with TRBD1. Germline CDR1 and CDR2: LGHNA and YNFKEQ. CDR3 size: 13 residues. The V gene end was trimmed by 2 bases and the J gene end by 7 bases; junction bases not matched to a gene: 4. For the CDR3, the DNA is TGTGCCAGCAGCCAAACAGGGGCTGGTGGCTACACCTTC. Protein sequence: CASSQTGAGGYTF.

The V gene is TRBV29-1, the J gene TRBJ2-5; maybe TRBD1 (6 bases). Trimming shortened V by 7 bases and J by 7 bases, and 16 bases separated the two germline ends. From germline, CDR1 is SQVTM and CDR2 ANQGSEA. The CDR3 has 12 residues. CDR3 residues: CSARTGMGTQYF. The CDR3 region has the DNA TGCAGCGCCCGAACAGGGATGGGGACCCAGTACTTC.

CDR3 loop: CASSPPGVASTDTQYF. The CDR3 nucleotides are TGTGCCAGCAGCCCCCCAGGGGTAGCGAGCACAGATACGCAGTATTTT. The chain is built from TRBV7-8 and TRBJ2-3, with a tentative D call TRBD1 (6 bases). The CDR3 loop spans 16 amino acids. V was trimmed by 5 bases and J by 0 bases, leaving 15 bases between them. Germline CDR1 reads SGHVS; CDR2 reads FQNEAQ.

A single count supports this clone. The chain carries TRBV5-1 and TRBJ2-7; TRBD1 matches 9 bases. The CDR3 extends over 13 amino acids. V gave up 3 bases and J gave up 9 bases; unmatched junction bases: 7. Germline values: CDR1 SGHRS, CDR2 YFSETQ. CDR3 DNA: TGCGCCAGCAGCTACCGGGACAGGGAGGGGCAGTACTTC. Amino acid sequence: CASSYRDREGQYF.

The V gene is TRBV27, the J gene TRBJ2-7; 7 bases agree with TRBD1. Germline CDR1 and CDR2: MNHEY and SMNVEV (reference sequence). The CDR3 covers 15 residues. V lost 0 bases, J lost 3 bases, and 5 bases stayed unmatched. Here the CDR3 reads CASSLSRQGGYEQYF. CDR3 nucleotide sequence: TGTGCCAGCAGTTTATCTCGACAGGGCGGCTACGAGCAGTACTTC.

The V and J genes are TRBV9 and TRBJ2-5; the D gene is possibly TRBD2 (6 bases). This CDR3 is 14 amino acids long. Trimming cost V 4 bases and J 5 bases, with 15 bases left between them. Germline V gives CDR1 SGDLS, CDR2 YYNGEE. This CDR3 is CASSPRTREETQYF. The CDR3 region has the DNA TGTGCCAGCAGCCCAAGGACTCGGGAGGAGACCCAGTACTTC.

The chain links TRBV7-9 to TRBJ1-1; D may be TRBD1 (6 bases). V dropped 3 bases and J dropped 7 bases, with 15 bases sitting between them. Looked up from germline, CDR1 is SEHNR and CDR2 is FQNEAQ (reference sequence). CDR3 length: 14 amino acids. The CDR3: CASSFFGGAYEAFF. The DNA for the CDR3 is TGTGCCAGCAGCTTCTTTGGGGGGGCCTATGAAGCTTTCTTT. The complete variable domain, with remaining parts taken from reference TRBV7-9 and TRBJ1-1, reads DTGVSQNPRHKITKRGQNVTFRCDPISEHNRLYWYRQTLGQGPEFLTYFQNEAQLEKSRLLSDRFSAERPKGSFSTLEIQRTEQGDSAMYLCASSFFGGAYEAFFGQGTRLTVV.

This clone was observed a few times. This chain uses TRBV4-3 with TRBJ2-2, with D maybe TRBD2 (6 bases). Trimming cost V 1 base and J 5 bases, with 11 bases left between them. The CDR3 sequence is 15 residues long. Germline V gene data show CDR1 as LGHNA and CDR2 as YSLEER. In nucleotides, the CDR3 is TGCGCCAGCAGCCAAGGGGACGGGAGAACCGGGGAGCTGTTTTTT. It codes for CASSQGDGRTGELFF.

The gene calls are TRBV2 and TRBJ2-2; D is undetermined. The CDR3 consists of 15 residues. V gave up 6 bases and J gave up 0 bases, with 11 bases separating them. From germline, CDR1 is SNHLY and CDR2 FYNNEI. The CDR3 loop is CASRRGLTNTGELFF. The CDR3 DNA is TGTGCCAGCAGAAGAGGATTGACGAACACCGGGGAGCTGTTTTTT.

The CDR3 reads CASSFLTGGDYGYTF. CDR3 coding DNA: TGTGCCAGCAGTTTTCTAACAGGCGGTGACTATGGCTACACCTTC. The rearrangement uses TRBV6-5 and TRBJ1-2; the D gene is possibly TRBD1 (5 bases). CDR3 length: 15 amino acids. CDR1 is MNHEY and CDR2 is SVGAGI in the germline V gene. V lost 4 bases, J lost 3 bases, and 15 bases lay in between.

The rearrangement links TRBV18 to TRBJ2-3, with 10 bases that match TRBD2. Germline V CDR1 and CDR2: KGHSH, LQKENI. J was trimmed by 1 base and V by 3 bases; bases with no gene match: 13. The CDR3 runs to 19 residues. The CDR3 DNA follows: TGTGCCAGCTCACCGCCCCCAGCGGGGGGGCCTTATGGCACAGATACGCAGTATTTT. Its translation is CASSPPPAGGPYGTDTQYF.

The V gene is TRBV25-1, the J gene TRBJ2-1, with D unresolved. The CDR3 spans 17 residues. Germline assignment: CDR1 MGHDK and CDR2 SYGVNS. With 4 bases removed from V and 1 base from J, the gap between germline ends came to 17 bases. CDR3 in DNA: TGTGCCAGCAGTGCTGTAGGTCAGGCAGAATCCTACAATGAGCAGTTCTTC. This gives the protein CASSAVGQAESYNEQFF.

The gene calls are TRBV7-2 and TRBJ1-6, with 11 bases that match TRBD1. The J segment lost 10 bases and the V segment lost 3 bases, leaving 5 bases of the junction unmatched. The CDR3 is made up of 15 amino acids. CDR1 is SGHTA and CDR2 is FQGNSA in the germline V gene. CDR3 bases: TGTGCCAGCAGCTTTTCGGGACAGGGGGAATCACCCCTCCACTTT. As protein: CASSFSGQGESPLHF.

This sequence joins TRBV6-6 and TRBJ1-2, with D unresolved. Germline V gene sequence: CDR1 MNHNY, CDR2 SVGAGI (reference sequence). The CDR3 sequence is 13 residues long. The V and J ends lost 4 bases and 2 bases respectively, with 8 bases between them. Here the CDR3 DNA reads TGTGCCAGCAGTTTTCGTGAGAACTATGGCTACACCTTC. Amino acid sequence: CASSFRENYGYTF.

The chain combines TRBV6-6 with TRBJ2-1; 8 bases fit TRBD2. V dropped 3 bases and J dropped 12; count of bases not matched to a gene: 16. In germline, CDR1 is MNHNY, CDR2 SVGAGI (reference sequence). The CDR3 is 16 amino acids. CDR3 loop: CASSYRAGTPGGGQFF. Here the CDR3 DNA reads TGTGCCAGCAGTTATCGCGCAGGTACCCCCGGGGGGGGGCAGTTCTTC.

This chain joins TRBV23-1 and TRBJ2-7, with TRBD2 matching over 8 bases. TRBV23-1 is annotated as an ORF whose role is uncertain. The junction had 24 bases not matched to a gene; V was cut back by 3 bases and J by 2 bases. This CDR3 comprises 21 residues. Here the CDR3 DNA reads TGCGCCAGCAGTCACCCCCATCCTAGACCGGGAGGGGTAGCCTTTACCTACGAGCAGTACGTC. Its translation: CASSHPHPRPGGVAFTYEQYV.

The J gene is TRBJ2-3, the V gene TRBV11-2, with 10 bases identical to TRBD2. The germline V gene encodes CDR1 SGHAT and CDR2 FQNNGV. This CDR3 comprises 15 residues. The J segment lost 7 bases and the V segment lost 2 bases, leaving 6 bases of the junction unmatched. This CDR3 is CASSLTGLALYTQYF. The CDR3 nucleotides read TGTGCCAGCAGCTTAACGGGACTAGCGTTATATACGCAGTATTTT.

This rearrangement joins TRBV7-8 to TRBJ2-3, with 8 bases aligning to TRBD1. Germline V lookup: CDR1 SGHVS, CDR2 FQNEAQ. V lost 2 bases and J lost 4; bases outside the gene matches: 14. This CDR3 has 18 amino acids. CDR3 nucleotide sequence: TGTGCCAGCAGCTTAAGAGGTTCGGGACAGGTCGTCCCAGATACGCAGTATTTT. It translates to CASSLRGSGQVVPDTQYF. The variable domain in full, completed from reference TRBV7-8 and TRBJ2-3, reads GAGVSQSPRYKVAKRGQDVALRCDPISGHVSLFWYQQALGQGPEFLTYFQNEAQLDKSGLPSDRFFAERPEGSVSTLKIQRTQQEDSAVYLCASSLRGSGQVVPDTQYFGPGTRLTVL.

The chain links TRBV7-9 to TRBJ1-3; 7 nucleotides line up with TRBD1. Germline CDR1 SEHNR, CDR2 FQNEAQ (reference sequence). V lost 5 bases to trimming and J lost 4 bases; unmatched junction nucleotides: 2. This CDR3 has 13 amino acids. CDR3 sequence (DNA): TGTGCCAGCAGCGAGGACAGGGGAAACACCATATATTTT. Translated, it gives CASSEDRGNTIYF.

The CDR3 bases are TGTGCCAGCAGCGATGACAGCTATAATTCACCCCTCCACTTT. Translated: CASSDDSYNSPLHF. V is TRBV9 and J is TRBJ1-6; TRBD1 is a possible D gene (5 bases). This CDR3 has 14 residues. Germline CDR1 reads SGDLS; CDR2 reads YYNGEE. Trimming shortened V by 3 bases and J by 3 bases, and 7 bases separated the two germline ends. The full variable domain, with the rest looked up from reference TRBV9 and TRBJ1-6, is DSGVTQTPKHLITATGQRVTLRCSPRSGDLSVYWYQQSLDQGLQFLIQYYNGEERAKGNILERFSAQQFPDLHSELNLSSLELGDSALYFCASSDDSYNSPLHFGNGTRLTVT.

Here the CDR3 reads CASSQATRDRGNSPLHF. CDR3 nucleotide sequence: TGCGCCAGCAGCCAAGCAACCCGGGACAGGGGTAATTCACCCCTCCACTTT. The chain uses TRBV4-3 and TRBJ1-6, with 10 bases identical to TRBD1. The CDR3 length is 17 residues. The J segment lost 6 bases and the V segment lost 1 base, leaving 6 bases of the junction unmatched. CDR1 is LGHNA, CDR2 YSLEER, per germline.

To note about this clone: Distinct nucleotide sequences in the sample also encode this CDR3. The J gene is TRBJ2-5, the V gene TRBV6-5, with no clear D. CDR3 length: 13 residues. From germline, CDR1 is MNHEY and CDR2 SVGAGI. Trimming removed 2 bases at V and 2 bases at J, with 6 bases between. The CDR3 DNA reads TGTGCCAGCAGTTACGGGCAGCAAGAGACCCAGTACTTC. It translates to CASSYGQQETQYF.